One sample yielded the 18 T cell receptor beta chains listed below, sequenced in a study of OX40 agonist ivuxolimab in advanced cancers. Data came from immunoSEQ multiplex PCR; TCRdb stores just in-frame clones and leaves some out. The sample lists 100,000 or so clones, about nine tenths seen once, with 0.31% in the top ten. The sequences come from CD4+ or CD8+ T cells sorted from blood, collected in a trial of the OX40 agonist ivuxolimab. The receptors come from an adult with an advanced solid tumor such as melanoma, head and neck, liver or kidney cancer.

The rearrangement joins TRBV27 to TRBJ1-4; tentative D call: TRBD1 (6 bases). The length of the CDR3 is 15 residues. V gave up 4 bases and J gave up 4 bases, with 13 bases separating them. Germline V CDR1 and CDR2: MNHEY, SMNVEV (reference sequence). The CDR3 nucleotides read TGTGCCAGCAGTTCCGACCTACAGGGTAATGAAAAACTGTTTTTT. Protein sequence: CASSSDLQGNEKLFF. Variable domain in full (rest from reference TRBV27 and TRBJ1-4): EAQVTQNPRYLITVTGKKLTVTCSQNMNHEYMSWYRQDPGLGLRQIYYSMNVEVTDKGDVPEGYKVSRKEKRNFPLILESPSPNQTSLYFCASSSDLQGNEKLFFGSGTQLSVL.

The V call is TRBV7-9, the J call TRBJ2-7, with TRBD2 identical over 13 bases. V lost 1 base, J lost 0 bases, and 6 bases stayed unmatched. Germline-derived CDR1 and CDR2 are SEHNR and FQNEAQ (reference sequence). This CDR3 spans 18 amino acids. This CDR3 is CASSLGGTSGVSSYEQYF. For the CDR3, the DNA is TGTGCCAGCAGCTTAGGTGGGACTAGCGGGGTTAGCTCCTACGAGCAGTACTTC.

The chain combines TRBV19 with TRBJ1-3; maybe TRBD1 (5 bases). Trimming removed 7 bases at V and 0 bases at J, with 13 bases between. Germline V gene data show CDR1 as LNHDA and CDR2 as SQIVND (reference sequence). This CDR3 contains 15 residues. CDR3 sequence (DNA): TGTGCCAGTACCCTGGGACGGCACTCTGGAAACACCATATATTTT. As protein: CASTLGRHSGNTIYF.

V usage is TRBV5-1 and J usage is TRBJ1-3; TRBD1 is a possible D gene (6 bases). Germline V gene data show CDR1 as SGHRS and CDR2 as YFSETQ. V lost 0 bases and J 4 bases, leaving 14 bases between the germline ends. This CDR3 is 16 amino acids long. The CDR3 DNA reads as TGCGCCAGCAGCTTGGCAGGGCAGGGGCGAGGAAACACCATATATTTT. Its translation: CASSLAGQGRGNTIYF.

This rearrangement joins TRBV29-1 to TRBJ1-1; D unclear. Germline V CDR1 and CDR2: SQVTM, ANQGSEA. This CDR3 is built from 12 residues. V was trimmed by 6 bases and J by 2 bases, leaving 10 bases between them. The CDR3 coding sequence is TGCAGCGTGCTACACCGTAACACTGAAGCTTTCTTT. It codes for CSVLHRNTEAFF.

This clone was picked up a small number of times. The sample holds other DNA sequences that translate to the same CDR3. V and J are TRBV18 and TRBJ2-5, with D tentatively TRBD1 or TRBD2 (5 bases each). The CDR3 has 13 residues. V was trimmed by 3 bases and J by 1 base, leaving 6 bases between them. Germline V gives CDR1 KGHSH, CDR2 LQKENI. For the CDR3, the DNA is TGTGCCAGCTCACCGGGGACCCAAGAGACCCAGTACTTC. This sequence encodes CASSPGTQETQYF.

The genes are TRBV14 and TRBJ2-7; D is uncertain. CDR3 length: 13 residues. Germline lookup yields CDR1 SGHDN and CDR2 FVKESK. Trimming stripped 1 base from V and 3 bases from J, with 7 bases between. CDR3 region: CASSQGPHYEQYF. CDR3 sequence (DNA): TGTGCCAGCAGCCAAGGACCCCACTACGAGCAGTACTTC.

The chain uses TRBV28 and TRBJ2-1, with D possibly TRBD2 on 5 matching bases. This CDR3 region has 15 residues. Looked up from germline, CDR1 is MDHEN and CDR2 is SYDVKM. Trimming removed 3 bases from V and 4 bases from J, with 13 bases in between. The CDR3 DNA reads as TGTGCCAGCAGTTTTCCCGGGGTTCGGTACAATGAGCAGTTCTTC. Translated, it gives CASSFPGVRYNEQFF.

The chain employs TRBV11-2 and TRBJ2-2; no firm D call. The germline V and J ends were trimmed by 5 bases and 7 bases, with 8 bases remaining between them. The V gene's germline CDR1 is SGHAT and CDR2 FQNNGV. This CDR3 is 12 amino acids long. The CDR3 loop reads CASSLISGELFF. CDR3 coding DNA: TGTGCCAGCAGCCTGATTAGCGGGGAGCTGTTTTTT. The entire variable domain, with the rest obtained from reference TRBV11-2 and TRBJ2-2, is as follows: EAGVAQSPRYKIIEKRQSVAFWCNPISGHATLYWYQQILGQGPKLLIQFQNNGVVDDSQLPKDRFSAERLKGVDSTLKIQPAKLEDSAVYLCASSLISGELFFGEGSRLTVL.

V is TRBV18 and J is TRBJ2-3; TRBD2 matches 12 bases. CDR1 KGHSH and CDR2 LQKENI come from the germline V gene. The CDR3 totals 19 residues. The V and J ends lost 5 bases and 8 bases, in that order; junction bases with no gene match: 20. CDR3 sequence reads: CASSSTPPTSGGSTGTQYF. The CDR3 nucleotides are TGTGCCAGCTCATCGACACCCCCGACTAGCGGGGGATCAACCGGTACGCAGTATTTT.

The V and J genes are TRBV6-5 and TRBJ1-4; 7 bases are shared with TRBD1. The CDR3 totals 15 residues. The germline V gene encodes CDR1 MNHEY and CDR2 SVGAGI. With V trimmed by 6 bases and J by 8 bases, 12 bases remained unmatched. CDR3 in DNA: TGTGCCAGCAGGCCAGCCCCAGGGGGGGAGGAAAAACTGTTTTTT. This codes for CASRPAPGGEEKLFF.

CDR3 DNA: TGTGCCAGCAGCTTAGAGCCCCCCCGACTGGCTAGCGGCACAGATACGCAGTATTTT. It encodes CASSLEPPRLASGTDTQYF. The chain employs TRBV11-2 and TRBJ2-3; D might be TRBD2 (6 bases). This CDR3 has 19 residues. Germline V lookup: CDR1 SGHAT, CDR2 FQNNGV. The V gene lost 0 bases and the J gene lost 1 base, with 20 bases spanning the gap.

The rearrangement joins TRBV7-3 to TRBJ2-3; tentative D call: TRBD2 (6 bases). CDR1 SGHTA and CDR2 FQGTGA come from the germline V gene. V dropped 4 bases and J dropped 5 bases, with 13 bases sitting between them. This CDR3 is 14 amino acids long. The CDR3 region has the DNA TGTGCCAGCAGCTCTGGGACTGCCCGAGATACGCAGTATTTT. This encodes CASSSGTARDTQYF.

The V and J genes are TRBV5-1 and TRBJ2-7; TRBD1 is a possible D gene (5 bases). The germline gives CDR1 SGHRS, CDR2 YFSETQ. The CDR3 consists of 16 residues. Trimming removed 0 bases from V and 2 bases from J, with 15 bases in between. CDR3 nucleotide sequence: TGCGCCAGCAGCTTGGCTTGGGGCTACCCTACCTACGAGCAGTACTTC. It codes for CASSLAWGYPTYEQYF.

The rearrangement links TRBV19 to TRBJ2-1; D tentatively fits TRBD1 or TRBD2 (5 bases each). Germline values: CDR1 LNHDA, CDR2 SQIVND (reference sequence). Trimming removed 8 bases from V and 6 bases from J, with 14 bases in between. CDR3 length equals 13 residues. CDR3 protein: CASGTGAINEQFF. The CDR3 DNA follows: TGTGCCAGTGGGACCGGGGCGATCAATGAGCAGTTCTTC.

This clone was seen a single time. This sequence joins TRBV27 and TRBJ1-1; 9 nucleotides match TRBD1. V lost 5 bases and J lost 5; bases outside the gene matches: 12. CDR1 and CDR2 (germline): MNHEY, SMNVEV (reference sequence). This CDR3 has 16 residues. For the CDR3, the DNA is TGTGCCAGCAGTCCATCTACAGGGGGCGCGATAACTGAAGCTTTCTTT. Residues: CASSPSTGGAITEAFF.

Comment on this clone: Sequence at one end of the junction differs from germline and may be a read error. The genes are TRBV18 and TRBJ2-1; 7 positions match TRBD2. Germline values: CDR1 KGHSH, CDR2 LQKENI. This CDR3 has 14 residues. The CDR3 loop reads CASSQASGYNERFF. In DNA form, the CDR3 reads TGTGCCAGCTCACAGGCTAGCGGCTACAATGAGCGGTTCTTC.

CDR3 sequence (DNA): TGCGCCAGCAGCGGACGGACAGGGGCCCATGGCTACACCTTC. This encodes CASSGRTGAHGYTF. This chain uses TRBV5-1 with TRBJ1-2, with TRBD1 identical over 9 bases. The CDR3 has 14 amino acids. Germline lookup yields CDR1 SGHRS and CDR2 YFSETQ. J gave up 6 bases and V 4 bases, and 7 bases lay outside the gene matches.